Included here is one T cell receptor (beta chain) sequence, with context. Its antigen is undetermined. Only in-frame clones appear in the TCRdb table, and some are missing; sequencing was by immunoSEQ multiplex PCR. This table has roughly 150,000 clones, approximately 89% appearing once. This sample was taken from a study of T cell responses to AZD1222 COVID-19 vaccine. The germline V and J ends were trimmed by 2 bases and 7 bases, with 5 bases remaining between them. This CDR3 is 12 amino acids long. The germline V gene has CDR1 LGHDT and CDR2 YNNKEL (reference sequence). Regarding the study as a whole: Reports indicate that nearly half of spike-specific TCRs are directed at unmutated variant regions. It should be noted that donors were predominantly white British and more often female, and clonal diversity was possibly underestimated.

The chain uses TRBV3-1 (or the pseudogene TRBV3-2) and TRBJ2-2; D call uncertain. Sequencing used peripheral blood, obtained on day 0 of MenACWY control vaccination. This receptor was taken from an adult in good health. The CDR3 region is CASSQRDGELFF. As DNA, the CDR3 is TGTGCCAGCAGCCAAAGGGACGGGGAGCTGTTTTTT.